Each of the 4 T cell receptor beta chains below was sequenced from the same sample in a study of HIV-infected patients and healthy controls. No cell fractionation was done, so the repertoire covers all unsorted peripheral blood T cells. cDNA was made from around 0.5 ug RNA using alpha and beta constant primers. Alpha and beta chain libraries were made separately by chain-specific third strand synthesis with multiplexing indices. Each CDR3 protein gets one entry after TCRdb re-called the 5' RACE reads with MiXCR. The sample yields some 20,000 distinct CDR3 sequences, 9.5% to 15% seen once. The material sequenced was blood. These receptors were taken from an adult in good health.

This clonotype was observed many times. The genes are TRBV6-2 or TRBV6-3 and TRBJ1-1; 8 bases agree with TRBD1. Germline V gene data show CDR1 as MNHEY and CDR2 as SVGEGT. The trim removed 2 bases at V and 4 bases at J, leaving 9 bases unmatched. The CDR3 contains 16 residues. This CDR3 reads CASSYPHGQGGTEAFF. The DNA for the CDR3 is TGTGCCAGCAGTTACCCCCATGGACAGGGAGGCACTGAAGCTTTCTTT.

At least ten counts were recorded for this clonotype. The chain carries TRBV20-1 and TRBJ2-1, with D perhaps matching TRBD1 (5 bases). CDR3 size: 12 residues. Between the trimmed V and J ends, which lost 6 bases and 8 bases, there was a span of 14 bases. Per germline, CDR1 DFQATT and CDR2 SNEGSKA (reference sequence). In nucleotides, the CDR3 is TGCAGTGCCTCCCAAGGGGTCGATGAGCAGTTCTTC. This codes for CSASQGVDEQFF.

This clonotype is categorized as medium-sized. The CDR3 DNA follows: TGTGCCAGCAGTGAAGACGACTTGAACGGCCAGCCCCAGCATTTT. As protein: CASSEDDLNGQPQHF. The chain couples TRBV2 to TRBJ1-5; D is uncertain. The CDR3 is made up of 15 amino acids. The germline gives CDR1 SNHLY, CDR2 FYNNEI. V was pared by 1 base and J by 7 bases, with 14 bases between.

This clonotype was observed a handful of times. The V gene is TRBV3-1, the J gene TRBJ1-2, with 7 bases matching TRBD1. This CDR3 has 14 residues. Germline-derived CDR1 and CDR2 are LGHDT and YNNKEL (reference sequence). V was pared by 4 bases and J by 8 bases, with 10 bases of the junction left unmatched. In DNA form, the CDR3 reads TGTGCCAGCAGCCCAAGGAACAGGGGAGACGGCTACACCTTC. This sequence encodes CASSPRNRGDGYTF.